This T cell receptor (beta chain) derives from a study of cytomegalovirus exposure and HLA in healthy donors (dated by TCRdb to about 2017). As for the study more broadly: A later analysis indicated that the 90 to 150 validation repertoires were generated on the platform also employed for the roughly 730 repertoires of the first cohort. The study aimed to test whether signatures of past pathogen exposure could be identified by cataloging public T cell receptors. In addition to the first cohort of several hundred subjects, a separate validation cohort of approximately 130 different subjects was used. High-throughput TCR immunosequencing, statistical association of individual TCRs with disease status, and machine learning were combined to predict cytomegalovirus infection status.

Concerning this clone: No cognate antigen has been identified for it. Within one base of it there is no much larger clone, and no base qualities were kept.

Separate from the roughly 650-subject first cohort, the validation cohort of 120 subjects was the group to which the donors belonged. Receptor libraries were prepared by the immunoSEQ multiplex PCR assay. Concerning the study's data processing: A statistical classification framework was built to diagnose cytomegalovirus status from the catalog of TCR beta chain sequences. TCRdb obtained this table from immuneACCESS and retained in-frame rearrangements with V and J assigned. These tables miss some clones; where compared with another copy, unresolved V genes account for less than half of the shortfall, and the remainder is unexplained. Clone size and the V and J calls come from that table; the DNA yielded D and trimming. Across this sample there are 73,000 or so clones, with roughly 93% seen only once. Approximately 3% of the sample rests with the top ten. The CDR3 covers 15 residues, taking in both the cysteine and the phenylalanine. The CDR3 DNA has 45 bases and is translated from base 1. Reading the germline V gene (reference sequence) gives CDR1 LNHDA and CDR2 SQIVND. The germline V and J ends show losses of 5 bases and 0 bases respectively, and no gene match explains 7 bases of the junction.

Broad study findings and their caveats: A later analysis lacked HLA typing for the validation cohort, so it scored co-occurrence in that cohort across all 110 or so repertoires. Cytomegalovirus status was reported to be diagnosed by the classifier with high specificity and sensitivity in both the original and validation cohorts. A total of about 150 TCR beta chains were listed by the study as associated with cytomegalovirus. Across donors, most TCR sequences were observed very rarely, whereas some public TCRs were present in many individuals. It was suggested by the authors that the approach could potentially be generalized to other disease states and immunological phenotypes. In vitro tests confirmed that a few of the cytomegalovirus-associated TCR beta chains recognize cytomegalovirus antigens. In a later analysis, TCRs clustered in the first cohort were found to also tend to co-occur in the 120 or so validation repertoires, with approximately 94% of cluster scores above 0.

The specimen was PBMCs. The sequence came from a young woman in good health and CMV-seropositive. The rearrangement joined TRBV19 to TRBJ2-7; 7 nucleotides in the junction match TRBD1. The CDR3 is CASSGPGQLSYEQYF. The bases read TGTGCCAGTAGTGGACCGGGACAGCTCTCCTACGAGCAGTACTTC.